This T cell receptor beta chain was retrieved from a study of technical replicates of blood from a few donors. Only in-frame clones appear in the TCRdb table, and some are missing; sequencing was by immunoSEQ multiplex PCR. The sample contains about 72,000 clones, about 92% of which appear only once. This CDR3 contains 14 residues. V was pared by 5 bases and J by 1 base, with 5 bases of the junction left unmatched. The germline gives CDR1 MNHNS, CDR2 SASEGT. The sample consisted of T cells isolated from PBMCs. The TCR comes from a human donor in good health. The chain joins TRBV6-1 to TRBJ2-7, with 7 bases fitting TRBD2. The CDR3 DNA reads as TGTGCCAGCAGTTCCCGGGGGGTTTCCTACGAGCAGTACTTC. Its protein product is CASSSRGVSYEQYF.